The 18 T cell receptor beta chains presented below share a single source sample, sequenced in a study of beta chain features in type 1 diabetes. Broader study findings: TCRB CDR3s were moderately but significantly shorter in Type 1 diabetes patients in all four CD4+ subsets.

No antigen has been assigned to these receptors. Reverse transcribing all isolated RNA meant expressed TCRB transcripts were sequenced. The assay was immunoSEQ multiplex PCR, and TCRdb's table has in-frame clones only and misses some. The top ten hold about 0.6% of the sample, which has more than 300,000 clones, around 10% seen once. Sequencing was carried out using central memory CD4+ T cells from blood. These receptors were collected from a man younger than 40 with type 1 diabetes.

V usage is TRBV9 and J usage is TRBJ2-2; 10 bases are shared with TRBD2. CDR1 is SGDLS and CDR2 is YYNGEE in the germline V gene. V lost 4 bases and J lost 12; bases outside the gene matches: 6. The CDR3 is 13 residues long. For the CDR3, the DNA is TGTGCCAGCAGCTCCCGACTAGCGGGCCAGCTGTTTTTT. As protein: CASSSRLAGQLFF. The whole variable domain, filled in from reference TRBV9 and TRBJ2-2, reads DSGVTQTPKHLITATGQRVTLRCSPRSGDLSVYWYQQSLDQGLQFLIQYYNGEERAKGNILERFSAQQFPDLHSELNLSSLELGDSALYFCASSSRLAGQLFFGEGSRLTVL.

The chain links TRBV27 to TRBJ1-5; D is ambiguous. The CDR3 is 10 residues long. The V gene's germline CDR1 is MNHEY and CDR2 SMNVEV (reference sequence). V was trimmed by 10 bases and J by 4 bases, leaving 5 bases between them. DNA of the CDR3: TGTGCCATGCGGAATCAGCCCCAGCATTTT. Protein: CAMRNQPQHF.

This clone was counted many times. The chain employs TRBV21-1 and TRBJ2-7; the table's TRBD1 call for D was not verified on the DNA. TRBV21-1 is reported as a pseudogene. The CDR3 has 14 amino acids. The CDR3 region is CASSRQGDDYEQYF. DNA of the CDR3: TGTGCCAGCAGTCGACAGGGAGACGATTACGAGCAGTACTTC.

This chain uses TRBV5-7 with TRBJ2-7, with TRBD1 identical over 9 bases. TRBV5-7 is an open reading frame whose function is uncertain. The CDR3 spans 14 residues. Trimming took 4 bases from V and 0 from J; bases not matched to a gene: 2. CDR3 nucleotide sequence: TGTGCCAGCAGCCCGGACAGGGGCTCCTACGAGCAGTACTTC. Its protein is CASSPDRGSYEQYF.

V and J are TRBV5-1 and TRBJ1-1; a possible D gene is TRBD1 (5 bases). Trimming took off 0 bases at V and 3 bases at J, with 9 bases between the two ends. The germline gives CDR1 SGHRS, CDR2 YFSETQ. CDR3 length equals 14 residues. CDR3 amino acids: CASSLARVDTEAFF. As DNA, the CDR3 is TGCGCCAGCAGCTTGGCCAGGGTTGACACTGAAGCTTTCTTT.

This clone was detected a few times. J is TRBJ2-1 and V is TRBV15; TRBD2 aligns across 7 bases. There are 13 residues in the CDR3. Germline CDR1 and CDR2: LNHNV and YYDKDF (reference sequence). V shed 1 base, J shed 14 bases, and the junction held 8 bases outside the gene matches. CDR3 nucleotides: TGTGCCACCAGCAGAGTTAGGGAGGGATGGAAGTTCTTC. Translated, it gives CATSRVREGWKFF.

Only a few counts were recorded for this clone. This chain connects TRBV19 to TRBJ2-2; either TRBD1 or TRBD2 may fit D (8 bases each). The length of the CDR3 is 16 residues. The V end was cut by 7 bases, the J end by 4 bases, with 19 bases between. Germline V gene data show CDR1 as LNHDA and CDR2 as SQIVND (reference sequence). The CDR3 sequence is CASNPDRAGGTGELFF. DNA of the CDR3: TGTGCCAGTAACCCGGACAGGGCGGGGGGCACCGGGGAGCTGTTTTTT.

This clone was seen a few times. The DNA for the CDR3 is TGTGCCTCGATAGGGGAGTCCTACAATGAGCAGTTCTTC. Translation gives CASIGESYNEQFF. This chain connects TRBV7-7 to TRBJ2-1; D tentatively fits TRBD1 or TRBD2 (5 bases each). The V end lost 11 bases, the J end lost 1 base, and 12 bases lay between the germline ends. The CDR3 spans 13 residues. Germline CDR1 is SSHAT and CDR2 is FNYEAQ (reference sequence).

This clone has only a few counts. The genes are TRBV6-5 and TRBJ2-1, with 10 positions matching TRBD2. The CDR3 runs 16 residues. J gave up 2 bases and V 4 bases, and 5 bases lay outside the gene matches. The germline CDR1 and CDR2 sequences are MNHEY and SVGAGI. CDR3 coding DNA: TGTGCCAGCAGTTTTGTAGCGGGAGGCACCTACAATGAGCAGTTCTTC. Amino acids: CASSFVAGGTYNEQFF.

The chain employs TRBV6-5 and TRBJ2-5; 7 bases fit TRBD1. Germline V gene sequence: CDR1 MNHEY, CDR2 SVGAGI. The CDR3 spans 14 residues. The V gene end was trimmed by 2 bases and the J gene end by 0 bases; junction bases not matched to a gene: 0. The CDR3 reads CASSYGTDQETQYF. CDR3 nucleotides: TGTGCCAGCAGTTACGGGACAGACCAAGAGACCCAGTACTTC.

This clone has more than one count but fewer than ten. The rearrangement links TRBV28 to TRBJ1-1; D ambiguous. Germline V gene sequence: CDR1 MDHEN, CDR2 SYDVKM. This CDR3 spans 11 amino acids. The ends were cut back, 7 bases at V and 2 bases at J, with 5 bases in the middle. For the CDR3, the DNA is TGTGCCAGCATAGTAAACACTGAAGCTTTCTTT. Translated: CASIVNTEAFF. Together with reference TRBV28 and TRBJ1-1, the CDR3 gives the full variable domain: DVKVTQSSRYLVKRTGEKVFLECVQDMDHENMFWYRQDPGLGLRLIYFSYDVKMKEKGDIPEGYSVSREKKERFSLILESASTNQTSMYLCASIVNTEAFFGQGTRLTVV.

This clone was detected only a few times. The chain is built from TRBV7-6 and TRBJ2-5; D tentatively reads TRBD1 or TRBD2 (5 bases each). The CDR3 contains 14 residues. Germline V gives CDR1 SGHVS, CDR2 FNYEAQ. Trimming shortened V by 5 bases and J by 0 bases, and 10 bases separated the two germline ends. The CDR3 protein is CASSQGPDQETQYF. The CDR3, as DNA: TGTGCCAGCAGCCAGGGACCTGACCAAGAGACCCAGTACTTC.

The table lists this clone with a few counts. V gene TRBV6-5 combines with J gene TRBJ2-5; D not resolved. The CDR3 is 15 amino acids. Trimming removed 8 bases at V and 2 bases at J, with 18 bases between. Germline-derived CDR1 and CDR2 are MNHEY and SVGAGI. CDR3 amino acids: CASRFRTAVQETQYF. For the CDR3, the DNA is TGTGCCAGCCGATTTAGGACGGCCGTTCAAGAGACCCAGTACTTC.

This clone was counted a few times. The chain links TRBV2 to TRBJ2-7; 8 bases line up with TRBD2. The CDR3 runs to 15 residues. Germline V CDR1 and CDR2: SNHLY, FYNNEI. V shed 5 bases and J 6 bases; nucleotides not matched to a gene: 12. CDR3 bases: TGTGCCAGCAGTTTCGGGGGGGACACGGCGGCCGAGCAGTACTTC. Amino acids: CASSFGGDTAAEQYF.

The CDR3 nucleotides read TGTGCCAGCAGCTTCGGAGGGCGGGGGTACGAGCAGTACTTC. Its protein is CASSFGGRGYEQYF. J is TRBJ2-7 and V is TRBV5-4, with 7 positions matching TRBD2. The ends lost 2 bases at V and 4 bases at J; junction bases unmatched: 6. This CDR3 comprises 14 residues. Per the germline V gene, CDR1 is SGHNT and CDR2 is YYREEE (reference sequence).

In the case of this clone: At the DNA level, this CDR3 is encoded by other sequences in the same sample as well. This sequence joins TRBV27 and TRBJ2-5; no definite D call. The CDR3 covers 13 residues. Germline assignment: CDR1 MNHEY and CDR2 SMNVEV (reference sequence). V was shortened by 3 bases and J by 4 bases, with 9 bases between the two germline ends. For the CDR3, the DNA is TGTGCCAGCAGTTTTACTTCCCGAGAGACCCAGTACTTC. It encodes CASSFTSRETQYF.

The sample holds many counts of this clone. The genes are TRBV18 and TRBJ1-1; 7 bases are a match to TRBD1. V lost 3 bases and J lost 3; bases outside the gene matches: 7. Germline V gives CDR1 KGHSH, CDR2 LQKENI. This CDR3 is built from 15 residues. Here the CDR3 reads CASSPPGQTDTEAFF. CDR3 bases: TGTGCCAGCTCACCCCCGGGACAGACCGACACTGAAGCTTTCTTT.

Only a few counts were recorded for this clone. The V gene is TRBV7-9, the J gene TRBJ1-2; 7 bases are a match to TRBD1. The V gene end was trimmed by 5 bases and the J gene end by 4 bases; junction bases not matched to a gene: 4. The CDR3 runs to 13 residues. Germline values: CDR1 SEHNR, CDR2 FQNEAQ (reference sequence). CDR3 sequence (DNA): TGTGCCAGCAGCCAAGGGGGCGGCTATGGCTACACCTTC. Protein product: CASSQGGGYGYTF.